One and the same sample provided the 3 T cell receptor beta chains below, sequenced in a study of T cells after posttransplantation cyclophosphamide. Assay: immunoSEQ multiplex PCR; the TCRdb copy retains only in-frame clones and omits some. The sample records about 4,500 clones, around 66% being singletons. The sequencing sample was made of memory CD8+ T cells sorted from blood. Receptors originate from a woman aged 60-70 years in good health, CMV-negative, and a related stem cell transplant donor.

The chain uses TRBV28 and TRBJ1-5; D is unresolved. Germline lookup yields CDR1 MDHEN and CDR2 SYDVKM. The CDR3 extends over 14 amino acids. V lost 6 bases and J 0 bases, leaving 9 bases between the germline ends. CDR3 nucleotides: TGTGCCAGCAGCATACAGAATAGCAATCAGCCCCAGCATTTT. It translates to CASSIQNSNQPQHF.

The chain has TRBV27 and TRBJ2-3, with D possibly TRBD2 on 5 matching bases. V lost 6 bases and J lost 2, with 18 bases in between. From germline, CDR1 is MNHEY and CDR2 SMNVEV (reference sequence). CDR3 size: 16 residues. The CDR3 region has the DNA TGTGCCAGCAGCCTCGGACTTCCTATTCCCACAGATACGCAGTATTTT. This translates into CASSLGLPIPTDTQYF.

The chain employs TRBV5-1 and TRBJ1-6, with D unclear. The CDR3 has 13 residues. V lost 0 bases and J lost 7, with 5 bases in between. Germline CDR1 reads SGHRS; CDR2 reads YFSETQ. CDR3 DNA: TGCGCCAGCAGCTTGGCGGGGAATTCACCCCTCCACTTT. Its translation is CASSLAGNSPLHF.